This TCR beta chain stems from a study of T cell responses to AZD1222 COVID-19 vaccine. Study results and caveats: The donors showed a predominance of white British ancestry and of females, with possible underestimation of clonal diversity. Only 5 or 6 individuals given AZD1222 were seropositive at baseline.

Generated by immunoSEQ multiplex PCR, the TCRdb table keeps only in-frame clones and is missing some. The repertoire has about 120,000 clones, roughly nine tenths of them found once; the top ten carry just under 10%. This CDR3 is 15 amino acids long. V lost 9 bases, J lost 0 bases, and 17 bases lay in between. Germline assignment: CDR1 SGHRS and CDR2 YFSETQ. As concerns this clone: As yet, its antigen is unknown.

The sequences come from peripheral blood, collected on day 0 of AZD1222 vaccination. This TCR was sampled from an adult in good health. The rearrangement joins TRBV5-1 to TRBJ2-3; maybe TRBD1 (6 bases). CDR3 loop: CATAQGHPSTDTQYF. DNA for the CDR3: TGCGCCACGGCACAGGGCCACCCTAGCACAGATACGCAGTATTTT. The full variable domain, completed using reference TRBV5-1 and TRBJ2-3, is KAGVTQTPRYLIKTRGQQVTLSCSPISGHRSVSWYQQTPGQGLQFLFEYFSETQRNKGNFPGRFSGRQFSNSRSEMNVSTLELGDSALYLCATAQGHPSTDTQYFGPGTRLTVL.